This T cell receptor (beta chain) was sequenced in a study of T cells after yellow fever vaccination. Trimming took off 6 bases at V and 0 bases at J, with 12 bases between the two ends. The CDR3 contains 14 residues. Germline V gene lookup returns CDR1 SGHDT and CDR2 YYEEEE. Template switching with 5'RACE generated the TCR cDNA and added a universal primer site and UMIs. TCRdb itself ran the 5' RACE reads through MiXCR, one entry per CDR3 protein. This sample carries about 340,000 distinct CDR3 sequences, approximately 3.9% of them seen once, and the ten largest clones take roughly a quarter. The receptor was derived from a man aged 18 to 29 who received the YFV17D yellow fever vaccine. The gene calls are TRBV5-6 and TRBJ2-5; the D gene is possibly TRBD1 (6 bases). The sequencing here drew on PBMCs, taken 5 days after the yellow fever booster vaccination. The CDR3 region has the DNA TGTGCCAGCATTCTGGGGGCGTACCAAGAGACCCAGTACTTC. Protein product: CASILGAYQETQYF.